This T cell receptor (beta chain) stems from a study of T cell changes during pregnancy in multiple sclerosis. TCRdb's table, derived via immunoSEQ multiplex PCR, lists solely in-frame clones and lacks some. The repertoire holds tens of thousands of clones, with nearly 95% as singletons. Germline V gene sequence: CDR1 SGDLS, CDR2 YYNGEE. Trimming took 1 base from V and 5 from J, leaving 10 bases between them. The CDR3 is made up of 13 amino acids. Sequenced here: CD8+ T cells from peripheral blood mononuclear cells, sampled in the third trimester of pregnancy. The rearrangement joins TRBV9 to TRBJ2-7; no clear D gene. The TCR originated in a female donor with multiple sclerosis, enrolled in a pregnancy study. The CDR3 here is CASSVTPNNEQYF. The CDR3 nucleotides read TGTGCCAGCAGCGTAACACCCAATAACGAGCAGTACTTC.